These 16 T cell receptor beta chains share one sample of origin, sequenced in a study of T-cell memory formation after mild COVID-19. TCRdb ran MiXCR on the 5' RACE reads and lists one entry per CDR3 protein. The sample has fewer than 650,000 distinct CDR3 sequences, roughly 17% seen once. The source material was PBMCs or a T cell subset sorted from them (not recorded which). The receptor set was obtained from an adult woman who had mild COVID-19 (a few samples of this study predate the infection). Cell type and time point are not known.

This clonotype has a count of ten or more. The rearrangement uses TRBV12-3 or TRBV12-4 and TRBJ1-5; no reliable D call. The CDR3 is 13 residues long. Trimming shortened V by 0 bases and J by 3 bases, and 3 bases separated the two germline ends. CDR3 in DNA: TGTGCCAGCAGTTTAGCCACCAATCAGCCCCAGCATTTT. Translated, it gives CASSLATNQPQHF.

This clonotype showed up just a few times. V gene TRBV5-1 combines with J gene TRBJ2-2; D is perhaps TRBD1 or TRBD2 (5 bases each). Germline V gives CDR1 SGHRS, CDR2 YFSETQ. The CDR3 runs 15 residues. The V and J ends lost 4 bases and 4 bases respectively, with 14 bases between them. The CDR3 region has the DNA TGCGCCAGCAGCCCAAGGACCGGGACCACCGGGGAGCTGTTTTTT. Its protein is CASSPRTGTTGELFF.

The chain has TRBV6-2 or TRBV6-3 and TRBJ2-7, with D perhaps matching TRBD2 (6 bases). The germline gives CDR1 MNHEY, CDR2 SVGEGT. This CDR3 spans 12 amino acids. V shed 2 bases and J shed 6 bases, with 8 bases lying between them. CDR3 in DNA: TGTGCCAGCAGTTACGACGGGGGCGAGCAGTACTTC. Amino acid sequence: CASSYDGGEQYF.

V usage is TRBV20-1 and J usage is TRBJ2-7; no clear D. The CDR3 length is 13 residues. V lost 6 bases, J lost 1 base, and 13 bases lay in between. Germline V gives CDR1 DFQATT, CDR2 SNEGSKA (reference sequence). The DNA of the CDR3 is TGCAGTGCCCCACGTCCCCCTTCCTACGAGCAGTACTTC. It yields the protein CSAPRPPSYEQYF.

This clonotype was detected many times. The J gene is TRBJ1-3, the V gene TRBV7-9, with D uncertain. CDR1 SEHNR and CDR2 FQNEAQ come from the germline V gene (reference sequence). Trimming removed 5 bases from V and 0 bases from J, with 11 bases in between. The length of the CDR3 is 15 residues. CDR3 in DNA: TGTGCCAGCAGCCCGGGCCCCAACTCTGGAAACACCATATATTTT. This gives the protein CASSPGPNSGNTIYF.

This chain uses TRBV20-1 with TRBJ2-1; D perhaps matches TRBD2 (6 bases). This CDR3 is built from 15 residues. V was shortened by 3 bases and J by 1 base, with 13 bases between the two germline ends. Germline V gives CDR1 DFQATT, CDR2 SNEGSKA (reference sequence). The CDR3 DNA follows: TGCAGTGCTAGTCGCCCAGGGACTTCCTACAATGAGCAGTTCTTC. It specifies CSASRPGTSYNEQFF.

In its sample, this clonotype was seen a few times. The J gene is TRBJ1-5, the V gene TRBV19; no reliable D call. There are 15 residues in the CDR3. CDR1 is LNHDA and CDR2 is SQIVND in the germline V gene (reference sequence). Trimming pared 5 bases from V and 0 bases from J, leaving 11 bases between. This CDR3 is CASSQTPYSNQPQHF. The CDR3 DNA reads TGTGCCAGTAGTCAGACACCTTATAGCAATCAGCCCCAGCATTTT. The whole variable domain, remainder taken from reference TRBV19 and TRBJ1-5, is DGGITQSPKYLFRKEGQNVTLSCEQNLNHDAMYWYRQDPGQGLRLIYYSQIVNDFQKGDIAEGYSVSREKKESFPLTVTSAQKNPTAFYLCASSQTPYSNQPQHFGDGTRLSIL.

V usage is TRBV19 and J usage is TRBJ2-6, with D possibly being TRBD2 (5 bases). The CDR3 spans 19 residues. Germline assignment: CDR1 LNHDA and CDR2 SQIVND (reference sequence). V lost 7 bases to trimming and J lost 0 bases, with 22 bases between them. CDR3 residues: CASIREAWRLSSGANVLTF. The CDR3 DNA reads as TGTGCCAGTATTCGGGAAGCATGGCGTCTGAGCTCTGGGGCCAACGTCCTGACTTTC.

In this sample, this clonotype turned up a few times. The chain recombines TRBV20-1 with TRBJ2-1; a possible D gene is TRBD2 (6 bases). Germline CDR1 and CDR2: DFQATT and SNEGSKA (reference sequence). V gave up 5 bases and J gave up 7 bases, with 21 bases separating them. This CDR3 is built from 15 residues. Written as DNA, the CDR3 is TGCAGTGCTTCGACCTTAGCGGCCCCGGGAAATGAGCAGTTCTTC. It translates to CSASTLAAPGNEQFF.

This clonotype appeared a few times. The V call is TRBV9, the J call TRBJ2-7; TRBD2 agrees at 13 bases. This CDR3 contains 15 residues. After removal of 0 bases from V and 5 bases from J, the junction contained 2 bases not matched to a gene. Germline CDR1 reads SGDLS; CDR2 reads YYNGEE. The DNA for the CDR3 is TGTGCCAGCAGCGTAGGGACTAGCGGGAGCCACGAGCAGTACTTC. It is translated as CASSVGTSGSHEQYF.

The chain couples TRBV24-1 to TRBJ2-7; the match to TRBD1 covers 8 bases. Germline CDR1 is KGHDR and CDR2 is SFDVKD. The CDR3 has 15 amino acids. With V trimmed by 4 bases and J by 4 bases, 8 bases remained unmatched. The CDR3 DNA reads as TGTGCCACCAGTGACACGGGACAGGACAGGTACGAGCAGTACTTC. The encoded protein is CATSDTGQDRYEQYF.

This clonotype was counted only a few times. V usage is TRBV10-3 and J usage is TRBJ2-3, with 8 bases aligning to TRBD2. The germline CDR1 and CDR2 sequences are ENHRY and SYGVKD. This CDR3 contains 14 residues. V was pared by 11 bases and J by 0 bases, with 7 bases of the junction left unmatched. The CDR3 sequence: CAVKAGVSTDTQYF. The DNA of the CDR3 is TGTGCCGTCAAAGCGGGGGTTAGCACAGATACGCAGTATTTT.

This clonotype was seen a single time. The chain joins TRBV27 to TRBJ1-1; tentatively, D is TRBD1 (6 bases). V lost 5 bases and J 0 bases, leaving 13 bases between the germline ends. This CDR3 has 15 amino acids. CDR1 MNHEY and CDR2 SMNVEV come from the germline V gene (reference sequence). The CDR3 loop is CASSEIQGMNTEAFF. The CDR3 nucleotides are TGTGCCAGCAGTGAGATACAGGGTATGAACACTGAAGCTTTCTTT.

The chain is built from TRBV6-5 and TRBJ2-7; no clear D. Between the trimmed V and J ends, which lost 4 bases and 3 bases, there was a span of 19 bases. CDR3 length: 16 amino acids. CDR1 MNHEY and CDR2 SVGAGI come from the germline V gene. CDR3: CASSSYSGDNNYEQYF. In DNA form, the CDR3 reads TGTGCCAGCAGTTCCTACTCAGGTGACAACAACTACGAGCAGTACTTC.

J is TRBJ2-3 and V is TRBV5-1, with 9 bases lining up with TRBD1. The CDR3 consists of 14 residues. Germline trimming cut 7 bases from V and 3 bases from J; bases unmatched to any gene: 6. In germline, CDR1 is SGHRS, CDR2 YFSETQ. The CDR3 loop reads CASSTGTGTDTQYF. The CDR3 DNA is TGCGCCAGCTCCACCGGGACAGGGACAGATACGCAGTATTTT.

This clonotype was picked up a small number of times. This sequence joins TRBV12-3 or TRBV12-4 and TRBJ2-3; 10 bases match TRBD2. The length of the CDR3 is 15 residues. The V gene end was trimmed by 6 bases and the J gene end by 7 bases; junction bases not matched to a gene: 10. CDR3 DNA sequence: TGTGCCAGCAGACCCGAAGCGGGGGGGCTACATACGCAGTATTTT. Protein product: CASRPEAGGLHTQYF.